This T cell receptor (beta chain) was captured by sequencing in a study of cytomegalovirus exposure and HLA in healthy donors. This CDR3 region has 11 residues. V gave up 7 bases and J gave up 5 bases, with 10 bases separating them. Germline-derived CDR1 and CDR2 are DFQATT and SNEGSKA (reference sequence). PCR used 60 Vbeta primers and 13 Jbeta primers. Produced via immunoSEQ multiplex PCR; TCRdb's table is partial and in-frame only. The sample includes 100,000 to 150,000 clones, 70% to 80% of them seen just once. The J gene is TRBJ2-3, the V gene TRBV20-1; possibly TRBD1 for D (5 bases). The specimen was PBMCs. The sequence derives from a woman in her sixties or seventies in good health and CMV-seronegative. DNA for the CDR3: TGCAGTGGAGCAAGGGGAGATACGCAGTATTTT. As protein: CSGARGDTQYF.